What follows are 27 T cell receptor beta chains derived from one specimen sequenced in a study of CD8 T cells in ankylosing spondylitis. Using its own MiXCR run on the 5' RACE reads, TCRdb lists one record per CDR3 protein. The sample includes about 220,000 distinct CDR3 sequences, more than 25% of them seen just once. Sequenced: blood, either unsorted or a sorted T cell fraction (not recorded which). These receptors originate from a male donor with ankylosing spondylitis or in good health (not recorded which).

The CDR3 coding sequence is TGTGCCAGCAGTGAATACGTGACTAGCGACTACGAGCAGTACTTC. It yields the protein CASSEYVTSDYEQYF. This rearrangement joins TRBV25-1 to TRBJ2-7; 8 nucleotides line up with TRBD2. Per germline, CDR1 MGHDK and CDR2 SYGVNS. The CDR3 consists of 15 residues. Trimming cost V 0 bases and J 3 bases; bases outside gene matches: 4.

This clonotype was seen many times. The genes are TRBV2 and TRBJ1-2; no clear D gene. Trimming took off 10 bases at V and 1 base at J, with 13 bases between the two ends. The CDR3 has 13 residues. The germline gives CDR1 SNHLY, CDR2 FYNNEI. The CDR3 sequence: CAIAAGGNYGYTF. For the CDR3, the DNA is TGTGCCATCGCAGCGGGCGGTAACTATGGCTACACCTTC.

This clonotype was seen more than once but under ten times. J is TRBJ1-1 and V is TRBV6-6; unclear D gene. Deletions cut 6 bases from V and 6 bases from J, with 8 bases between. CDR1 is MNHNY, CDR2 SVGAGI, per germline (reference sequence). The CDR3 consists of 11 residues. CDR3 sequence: CASSENPEAFF. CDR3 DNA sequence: TGTGCCAGCAGCGAGAATCCTGAAGCTTTCTTT.

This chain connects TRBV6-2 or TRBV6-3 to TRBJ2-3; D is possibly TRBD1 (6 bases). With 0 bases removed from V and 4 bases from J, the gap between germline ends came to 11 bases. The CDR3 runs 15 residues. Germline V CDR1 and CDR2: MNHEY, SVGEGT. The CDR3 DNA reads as TGTGCCAGCAGTTACTCGACCAGGGGAGCAGATACGCAGTATTTT. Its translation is CASSYSTRGADTQYF.

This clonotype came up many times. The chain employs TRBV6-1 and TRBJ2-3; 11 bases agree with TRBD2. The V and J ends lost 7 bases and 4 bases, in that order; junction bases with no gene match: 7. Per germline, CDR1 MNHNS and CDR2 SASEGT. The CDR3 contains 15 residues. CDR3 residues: CASKAIAGGSDTQYF. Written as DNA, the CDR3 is TGTGCCAGCAAAGCAATAGCGGGAGGGTCAGATACGCAGTATTTT.

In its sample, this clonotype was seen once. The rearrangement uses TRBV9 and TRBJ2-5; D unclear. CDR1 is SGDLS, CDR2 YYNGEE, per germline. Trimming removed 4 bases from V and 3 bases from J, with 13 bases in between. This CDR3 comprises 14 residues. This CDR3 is CASSHHRAEETQYF. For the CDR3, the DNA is TGTGCCAGCAGCCACCACCGCGCAGAAGAGACCCAGTACTTC.

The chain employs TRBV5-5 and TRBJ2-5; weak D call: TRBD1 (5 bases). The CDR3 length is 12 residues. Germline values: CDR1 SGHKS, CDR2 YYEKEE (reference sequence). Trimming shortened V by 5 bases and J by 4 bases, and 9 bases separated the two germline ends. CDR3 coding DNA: TGTGCCAGCAGTTGGGGCCGAGAGACCCAGTACTTC. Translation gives CASSWGRETQYF.

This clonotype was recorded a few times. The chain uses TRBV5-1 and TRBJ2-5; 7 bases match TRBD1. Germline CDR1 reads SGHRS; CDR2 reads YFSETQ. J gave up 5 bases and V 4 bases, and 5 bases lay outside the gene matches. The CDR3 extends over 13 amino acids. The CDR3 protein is CASSMDRLETQYF. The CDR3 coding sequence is TGCGCCAGCAGCATGGACAGGCTCGAGACCCAGTACTTC.

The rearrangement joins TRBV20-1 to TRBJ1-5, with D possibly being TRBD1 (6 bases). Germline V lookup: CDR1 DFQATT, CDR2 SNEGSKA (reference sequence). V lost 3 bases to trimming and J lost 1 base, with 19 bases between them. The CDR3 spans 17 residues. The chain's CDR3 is CSASPPQGRGSNQPQHF. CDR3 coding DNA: TGCAGTGCTAGCCCACCACAGGGAAGGGGCAGCAATCAGCCCCAGCATTTT.

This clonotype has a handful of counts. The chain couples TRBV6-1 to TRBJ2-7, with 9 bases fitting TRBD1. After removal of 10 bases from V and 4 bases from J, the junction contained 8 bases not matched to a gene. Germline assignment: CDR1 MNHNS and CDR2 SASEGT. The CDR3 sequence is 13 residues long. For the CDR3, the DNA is TGTGCCACTGCGGGACAGGGACTTTACGAGCAGTACTTC. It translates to CATAGQGLYEQYF.

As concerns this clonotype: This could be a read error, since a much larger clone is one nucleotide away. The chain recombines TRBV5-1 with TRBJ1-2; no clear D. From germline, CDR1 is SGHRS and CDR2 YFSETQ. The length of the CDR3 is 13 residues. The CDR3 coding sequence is TGCGCCAGCAGCTTGGACAATTCCGATGGCTACCCCTTC. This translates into CASSLDNSDGYPF.

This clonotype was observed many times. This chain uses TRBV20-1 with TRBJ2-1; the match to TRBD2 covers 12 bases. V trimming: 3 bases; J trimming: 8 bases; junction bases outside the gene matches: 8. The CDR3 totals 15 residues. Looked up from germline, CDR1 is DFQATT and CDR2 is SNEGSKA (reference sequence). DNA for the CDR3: TGCAGTGCTAGGCCTAGCGGGAGGGCGGGCTATGAGCAGTTCTTC. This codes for CSARPSGRAGYEQFF.

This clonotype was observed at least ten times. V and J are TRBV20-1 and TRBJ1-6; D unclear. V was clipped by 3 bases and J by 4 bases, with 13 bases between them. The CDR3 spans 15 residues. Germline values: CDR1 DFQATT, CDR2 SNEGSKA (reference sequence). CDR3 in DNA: TGCAGTGCTAGTGGCCGTCGAGAATATAATTCACCCCTCCACTTT. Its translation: CSASGRREYNSPLHF.

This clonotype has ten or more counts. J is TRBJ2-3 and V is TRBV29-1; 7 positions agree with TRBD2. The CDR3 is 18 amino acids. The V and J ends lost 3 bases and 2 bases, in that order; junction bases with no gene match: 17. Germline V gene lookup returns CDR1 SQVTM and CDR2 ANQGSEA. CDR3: CSVEGGRGGRATTDTQYF. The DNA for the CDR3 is TGCAGCGTTGAGGGCGGGAGAGGAGGGAGGGCCACCACAGATACGCAGTATTTT.

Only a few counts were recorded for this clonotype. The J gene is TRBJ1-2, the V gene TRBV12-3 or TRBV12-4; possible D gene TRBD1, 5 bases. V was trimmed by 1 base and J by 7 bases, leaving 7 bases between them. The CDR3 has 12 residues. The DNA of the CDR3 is TGTGCCAGCAGTTTAGGGGGGTTTGGCTACACCTTC. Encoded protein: CASSLGGFGYTF.

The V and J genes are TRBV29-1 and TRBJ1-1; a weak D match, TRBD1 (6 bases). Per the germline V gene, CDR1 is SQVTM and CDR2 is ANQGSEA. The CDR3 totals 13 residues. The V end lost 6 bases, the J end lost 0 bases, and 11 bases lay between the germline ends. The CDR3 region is CSVAGQLNTEAFF. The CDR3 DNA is TGCAGCGTGGCTGGACAGTTGAACACTGAAGCTTTCTTT.

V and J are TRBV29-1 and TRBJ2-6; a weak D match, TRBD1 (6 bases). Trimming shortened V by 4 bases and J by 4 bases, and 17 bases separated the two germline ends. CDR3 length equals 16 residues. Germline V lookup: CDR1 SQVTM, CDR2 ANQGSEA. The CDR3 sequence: CSVGPSTGLGANVLTF. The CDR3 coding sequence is TGCAGCGTTGGCCCATCAACAGGGCTGGGGGCCAACGTCCTGACTTTC.

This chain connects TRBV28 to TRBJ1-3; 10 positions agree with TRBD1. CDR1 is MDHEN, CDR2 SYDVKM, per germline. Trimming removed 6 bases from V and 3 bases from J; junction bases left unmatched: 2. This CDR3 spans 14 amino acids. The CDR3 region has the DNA TGTGCCAGCAGCGGACAGGGGGGTGGAAACACCATATATTTT. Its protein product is CASSGQGGGNTIYF.

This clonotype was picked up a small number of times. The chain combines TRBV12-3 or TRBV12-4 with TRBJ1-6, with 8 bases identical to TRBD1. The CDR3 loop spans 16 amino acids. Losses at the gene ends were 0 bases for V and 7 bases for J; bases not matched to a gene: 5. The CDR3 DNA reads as TGTGCCAGCAGTTTAGCGTACAGGGGGACGAATTCACCCCTCCACTTT. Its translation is CASSLAYRGTNSPLHF.

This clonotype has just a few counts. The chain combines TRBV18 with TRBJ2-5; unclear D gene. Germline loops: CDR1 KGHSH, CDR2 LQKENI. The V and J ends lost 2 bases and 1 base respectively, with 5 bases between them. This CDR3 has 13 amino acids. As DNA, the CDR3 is TGTGCCAGCTCACCAGTGAGCCAAGAGACCCAGTACTTC. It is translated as CASSPVSQETQYF.

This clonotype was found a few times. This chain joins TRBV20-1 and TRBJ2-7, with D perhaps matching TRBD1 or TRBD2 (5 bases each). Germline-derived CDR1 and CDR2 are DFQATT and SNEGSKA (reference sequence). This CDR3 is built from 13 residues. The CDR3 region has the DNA TGCGGGACCCCTGTGGGGCGAGGCTACGAGCAGTACTTC. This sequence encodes CGTPVGRGYEQYF.

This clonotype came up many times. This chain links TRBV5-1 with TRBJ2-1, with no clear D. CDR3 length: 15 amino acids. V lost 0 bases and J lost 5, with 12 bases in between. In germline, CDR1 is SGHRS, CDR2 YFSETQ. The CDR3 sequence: CASSLVVSGNNEQFF. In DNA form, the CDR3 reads TGCGCCAGCAGCTTGGTAGTTTCTGGGAACAATGAGCAGTTCTTC.

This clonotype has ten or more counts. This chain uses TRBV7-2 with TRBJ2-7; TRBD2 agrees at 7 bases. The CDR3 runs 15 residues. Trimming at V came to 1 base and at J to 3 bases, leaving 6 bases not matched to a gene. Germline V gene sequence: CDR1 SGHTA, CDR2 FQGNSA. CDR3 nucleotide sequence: TGTGCCAGCAGCTTAGATTGGGGGAGGGTCTACGAGCAGTACTTC. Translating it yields CASSLDWGRVYEQYF. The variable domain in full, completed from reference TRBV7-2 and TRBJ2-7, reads GAGVSQSPSNKVTEKGKDVELRCDPISGHTALYWYRQSLGQGLEFLIYFQGNSAPDKSGLPSDRFSAERTGGSVSTLTIQRTQQEDSAVYLCASSLDWGRVYEQYFGPGTRLTVT.

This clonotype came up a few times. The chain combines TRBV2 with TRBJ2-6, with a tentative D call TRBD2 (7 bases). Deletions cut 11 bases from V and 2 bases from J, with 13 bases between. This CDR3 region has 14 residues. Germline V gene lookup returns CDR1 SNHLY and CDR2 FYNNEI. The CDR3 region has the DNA TGTGCCGGGGAGGGGGACCCTGGGGCCAACGTCCTGACTTTC. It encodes CAGEGDPGANVLTF.

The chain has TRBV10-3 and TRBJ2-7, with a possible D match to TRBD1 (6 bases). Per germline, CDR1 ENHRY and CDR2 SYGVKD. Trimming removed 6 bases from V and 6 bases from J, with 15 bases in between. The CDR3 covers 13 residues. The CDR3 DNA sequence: TGTGCCATCAGACGGGACACCTCGCGCGAGCAGTACTTC. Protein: CAIRRDTSREQYF.

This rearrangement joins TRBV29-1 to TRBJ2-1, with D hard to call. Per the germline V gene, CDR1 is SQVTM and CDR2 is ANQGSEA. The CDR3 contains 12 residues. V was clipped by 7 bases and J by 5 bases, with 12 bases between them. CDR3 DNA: TGCAGCGGCGAGCGCCATAACAATGAGCAGTTCTTC. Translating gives CSGERHNNEQFF.

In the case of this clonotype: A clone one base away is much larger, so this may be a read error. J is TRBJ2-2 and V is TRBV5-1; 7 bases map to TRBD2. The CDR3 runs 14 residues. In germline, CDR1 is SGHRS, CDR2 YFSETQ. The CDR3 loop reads CASSLWLISGELSF. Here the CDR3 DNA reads TGCGCCAGCAGCTTGTGGTTGATAAGCGGGGAGCTGTCTTTT.